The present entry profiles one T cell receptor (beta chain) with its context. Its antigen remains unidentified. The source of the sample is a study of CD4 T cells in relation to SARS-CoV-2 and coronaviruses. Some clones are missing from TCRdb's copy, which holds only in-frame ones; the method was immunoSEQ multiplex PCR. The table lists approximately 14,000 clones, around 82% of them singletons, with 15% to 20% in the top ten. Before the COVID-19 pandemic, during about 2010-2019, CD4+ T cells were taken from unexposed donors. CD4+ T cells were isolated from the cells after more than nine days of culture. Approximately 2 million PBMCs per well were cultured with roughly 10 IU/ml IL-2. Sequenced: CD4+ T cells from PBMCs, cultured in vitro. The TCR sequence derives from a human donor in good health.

This CDR3 is CAISEQGYGYTF. CDR3 nucleotides: TGTGCCATCAGCGAACAAGGCTATGGCTACACCTTC. The chain recombines TRBV10-3 with TRBJ1-2; D not certain. V lost 6 bases and J lost 4, with 9 bases in between. The CDR3 spans 12 residues. CDR1 and CDR2 (germline): ENHRY, SYGVKD.